The clone carrying this TCR beta chain was seen ten or more times. Synthesis of cDNA was accomplished via 5'RACE employing 10-nucleotide random UMIs. A single record per CDR3 protein comes from TCRdb applying MiXCR to the 5' RACE reads. The table has 55,000 or so distinct CDR3 sequences, 3.5% to 4% seen once. This entry belongs to a study of neurological immune-mediated disorders. Study at large: A relapsing-remitting course was seen in about 90% of the roughly 35 multiple sclerosis patients and a secondary progressive course in 3.

Trimming took 4 bases from V and 5 from J, leaving 9 bases between them. Looked up from germline, CDR1 is MNHEY and CDR2 is SVGAGI. CDR3 size: 13 residues. The chain has TRBV6-5 and TRBJ2-1; no clear D gene. Sequencing was carried out using CD4+ T cells from blood. The TCR sequence derives from a woman between 35 and 50 years old with multiple sclerosis. CDR3 nucleotides: TGTGCCAGCAGTTTGGGCAGAGACAATGAGCAGTTCTTC. Protein: CASSLGRDNEQFF.